This T cell receptor (beta chain) came from a study of blood T cell repertoires in COVID-19. On the study more broadly: Acute-phase and convalescent COVID-19 samples originated in the United States, Italy and Spain.

The CDR3 loop spans 12 amino acids. From germline, CDR1 is ENHRY and CDR2 SYGVKD. Only in-frame clones appear in the TCRdb table, and some are missing; sequencing was by immunoSEQ multiplex PCR. The repertoire holds about 160,000 clones, with under 85% as singletons. This receptor was obtained from a man aged 70 or older with acute or convalescent COVID-19. Sequencing used peripheral blood. The rearrangement joins TRBV10-3 to TRBJ1-2; 10 bases are a match to TRBD1. The CDR3 loop reads CATGGENYGYTF. The CDR3 DNA follows: TGTGCGACAGGGGGCGAAAACTATGGCTACACCTTC.